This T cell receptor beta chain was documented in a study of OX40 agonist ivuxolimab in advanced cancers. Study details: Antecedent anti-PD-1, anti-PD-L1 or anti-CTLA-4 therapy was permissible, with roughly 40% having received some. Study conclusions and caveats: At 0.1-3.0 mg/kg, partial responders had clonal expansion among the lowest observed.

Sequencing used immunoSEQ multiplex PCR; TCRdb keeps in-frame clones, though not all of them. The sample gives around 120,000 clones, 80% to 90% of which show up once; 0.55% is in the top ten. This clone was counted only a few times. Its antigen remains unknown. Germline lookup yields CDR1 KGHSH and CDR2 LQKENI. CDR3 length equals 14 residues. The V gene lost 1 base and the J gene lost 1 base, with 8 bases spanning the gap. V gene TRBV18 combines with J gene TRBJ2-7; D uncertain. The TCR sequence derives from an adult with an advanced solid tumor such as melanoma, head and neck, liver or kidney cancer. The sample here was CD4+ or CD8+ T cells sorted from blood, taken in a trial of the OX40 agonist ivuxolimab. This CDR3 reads CASSPLTASYEQYF. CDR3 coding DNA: TGTGCCAGCTCACCACTAACAGCTTCCTACGAGCAGTACTTC.